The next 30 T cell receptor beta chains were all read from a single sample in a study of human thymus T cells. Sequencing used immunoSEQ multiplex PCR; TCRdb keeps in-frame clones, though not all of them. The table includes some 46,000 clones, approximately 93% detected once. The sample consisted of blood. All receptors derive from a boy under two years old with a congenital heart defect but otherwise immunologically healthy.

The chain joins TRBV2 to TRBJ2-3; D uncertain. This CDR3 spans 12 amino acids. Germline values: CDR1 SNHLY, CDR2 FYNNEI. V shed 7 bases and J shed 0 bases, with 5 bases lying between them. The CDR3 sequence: CASKTSTDTQYF. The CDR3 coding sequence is TGTGCCAGCAAAACTAGCACAGATACGCAGTATTTT.

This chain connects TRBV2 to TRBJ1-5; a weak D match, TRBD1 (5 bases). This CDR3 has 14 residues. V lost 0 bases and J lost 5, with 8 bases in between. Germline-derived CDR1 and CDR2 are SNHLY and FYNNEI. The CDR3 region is CASSEAAGYQPQHF. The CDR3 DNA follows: TGTGCCAGCAGTGAAGCGGCAGGGTATCAGCCCCAGCATTTT. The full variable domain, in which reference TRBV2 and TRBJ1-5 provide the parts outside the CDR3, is EPEVTQTPSHQVTQMGQEVILRCVPISNHLYFYWYRQILGQKVEFLVSFYNNEISEKSEIFDDQFSVERPDGSNFTLKIRSTKLEDSAMYFCASSEAAGYQPQHFGDGTRLSIL.

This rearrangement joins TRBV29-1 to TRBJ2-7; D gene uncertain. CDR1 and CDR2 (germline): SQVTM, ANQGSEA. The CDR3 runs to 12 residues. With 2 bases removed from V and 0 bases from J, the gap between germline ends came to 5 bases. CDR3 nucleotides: TGCAGCGTTGAAATCGCCTCCTACGAGCAGTACTTC. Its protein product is CSVEIASYEQYF.

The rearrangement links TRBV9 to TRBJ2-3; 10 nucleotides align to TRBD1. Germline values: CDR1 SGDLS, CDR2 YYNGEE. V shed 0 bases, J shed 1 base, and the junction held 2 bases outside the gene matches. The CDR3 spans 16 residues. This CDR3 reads CASSVVGTGGTDTQYF. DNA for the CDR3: TGTGCCAGCAGCGTAGTAGGGACAGGGGGCACAGATACGCAGTATTTT.

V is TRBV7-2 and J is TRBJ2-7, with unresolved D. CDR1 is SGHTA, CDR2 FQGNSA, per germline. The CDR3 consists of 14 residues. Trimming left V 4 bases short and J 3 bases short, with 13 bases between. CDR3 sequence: CASSYRAPLYEQYF. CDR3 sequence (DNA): TGTGCCAGCAGCTATAGGGCCCCCCTCTACGAGCAGTACTTC.

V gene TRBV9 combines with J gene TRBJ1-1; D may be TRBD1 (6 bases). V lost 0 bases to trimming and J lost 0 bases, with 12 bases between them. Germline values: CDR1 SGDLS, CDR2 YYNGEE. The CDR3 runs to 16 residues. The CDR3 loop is CASSVEGGAVNTEAFF. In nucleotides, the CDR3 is TGTGCCAGCAGCGTAGAAGGGGGGGCTGTGAACACTGAAGCTTTCTTT.

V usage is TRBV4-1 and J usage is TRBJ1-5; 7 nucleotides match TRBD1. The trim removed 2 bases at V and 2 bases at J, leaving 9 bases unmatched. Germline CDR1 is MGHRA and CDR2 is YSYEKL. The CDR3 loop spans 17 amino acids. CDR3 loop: CASSQIPQGLGNQPQHF. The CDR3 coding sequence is TGCGCCAGCAGCCAAATCCCACAGGGGTTAGGCAATCAGCCCCAGCATTTT.

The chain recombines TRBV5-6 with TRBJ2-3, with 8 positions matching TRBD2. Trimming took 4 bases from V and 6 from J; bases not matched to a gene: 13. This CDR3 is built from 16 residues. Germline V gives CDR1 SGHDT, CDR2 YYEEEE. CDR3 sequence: CASSRNPGGAIDTQYF. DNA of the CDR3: TGTGCCAGCAGCCGTAATCCCGGGGGGGCCATCGATACGCAGTATTTT.

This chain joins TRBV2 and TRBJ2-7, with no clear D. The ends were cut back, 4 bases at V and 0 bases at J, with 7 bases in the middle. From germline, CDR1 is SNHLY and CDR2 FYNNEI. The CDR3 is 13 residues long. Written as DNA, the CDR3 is TGTGCCAGCAGTGGACTCGACTCCTACGAGCAGTACTTC. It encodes CASSGLDSYEQYF.

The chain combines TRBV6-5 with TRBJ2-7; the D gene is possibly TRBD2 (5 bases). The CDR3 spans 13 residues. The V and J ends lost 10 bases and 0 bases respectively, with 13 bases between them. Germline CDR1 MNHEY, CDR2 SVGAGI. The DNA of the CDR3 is TGTGCCAATAAAGCGGTGAGCTCCTACGAGCAGTACTTC. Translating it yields CANKAVSSYEQYF.

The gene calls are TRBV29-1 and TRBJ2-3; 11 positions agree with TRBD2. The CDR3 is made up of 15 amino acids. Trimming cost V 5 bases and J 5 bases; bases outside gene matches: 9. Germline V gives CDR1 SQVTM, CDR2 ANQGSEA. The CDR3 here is CSVLVAGGPGDTQYF. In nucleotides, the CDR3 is TGCAGCGTTTTAGTAGCGGGGGGGCCGGGAGATACGCAGTATTTT.

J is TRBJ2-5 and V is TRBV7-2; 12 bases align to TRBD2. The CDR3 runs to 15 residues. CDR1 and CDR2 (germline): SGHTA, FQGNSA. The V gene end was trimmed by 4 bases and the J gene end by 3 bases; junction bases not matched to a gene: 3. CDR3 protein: CASSSRTSGEETQYF. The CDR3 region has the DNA TGTGCCAGCAGCTCCCGGACTAGCGGGGAAGAGACCCAGTACTTC.

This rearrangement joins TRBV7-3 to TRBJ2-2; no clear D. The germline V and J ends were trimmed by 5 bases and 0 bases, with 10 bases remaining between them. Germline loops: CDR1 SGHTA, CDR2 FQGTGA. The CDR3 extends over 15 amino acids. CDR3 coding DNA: TGTGCCAGCAGCCTTGCACAATCGAACACCGGGGAGCTGTTTTTT. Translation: CASSLAQSNTGELFF.

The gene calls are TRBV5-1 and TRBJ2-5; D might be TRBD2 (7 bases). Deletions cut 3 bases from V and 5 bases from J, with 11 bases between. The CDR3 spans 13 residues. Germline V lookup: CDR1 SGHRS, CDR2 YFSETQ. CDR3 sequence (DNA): TGCGCCAGCAGCTGGGGGGGCGACGAGACCCAGTACTTC. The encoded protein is CASSWGGDETQYF.

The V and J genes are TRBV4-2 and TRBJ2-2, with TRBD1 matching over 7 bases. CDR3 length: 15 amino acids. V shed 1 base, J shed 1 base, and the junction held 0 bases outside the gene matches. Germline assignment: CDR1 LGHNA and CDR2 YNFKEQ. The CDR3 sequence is CASSQGTGNTGELFF. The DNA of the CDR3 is TGTGCCAGCAGCCAAGGGACAGGGAACACCGGGGAGCTGTTTTTT.

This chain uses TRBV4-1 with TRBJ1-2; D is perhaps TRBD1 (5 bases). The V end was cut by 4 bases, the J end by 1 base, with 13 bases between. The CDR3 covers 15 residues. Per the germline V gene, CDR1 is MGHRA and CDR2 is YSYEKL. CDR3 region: CASSPRTLFNYGYTF. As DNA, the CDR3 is TGCGCCAGCAGCCCCAGGACACTCTTTAACTATGGCTACACCTTC.

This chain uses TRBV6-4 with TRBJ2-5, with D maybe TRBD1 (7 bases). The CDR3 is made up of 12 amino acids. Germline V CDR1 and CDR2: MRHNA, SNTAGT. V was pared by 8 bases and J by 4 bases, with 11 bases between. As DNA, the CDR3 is TGTGCCAGCCCAGGGGGGCGAGAGACCCAGTACTTC. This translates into CASPGGRETQYF.

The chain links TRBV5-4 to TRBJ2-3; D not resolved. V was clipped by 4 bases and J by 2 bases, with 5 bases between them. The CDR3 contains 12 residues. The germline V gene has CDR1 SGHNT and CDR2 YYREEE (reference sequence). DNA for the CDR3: TGTGCCAGCAGCCGGGCCACAGATACGCAGTATTTT. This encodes CASSRATDTQYF.

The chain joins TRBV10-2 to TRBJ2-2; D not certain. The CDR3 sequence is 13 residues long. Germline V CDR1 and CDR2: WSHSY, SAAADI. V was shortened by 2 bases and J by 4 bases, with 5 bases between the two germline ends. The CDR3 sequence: CASSERGTGELFF. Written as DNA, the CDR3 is TGCGCCAGCAGTGAGAGAGGCACCGGGGAGCTGTTTTTT.

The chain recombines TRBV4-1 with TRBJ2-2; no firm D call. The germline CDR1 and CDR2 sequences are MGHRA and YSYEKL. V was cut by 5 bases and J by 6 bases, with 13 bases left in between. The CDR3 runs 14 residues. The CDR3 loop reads CASSAIWGAGELFF. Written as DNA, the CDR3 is TGCGCCAGCAGCGCCATCTGGGGTGCCGGGGAGCTGTTTTTT.

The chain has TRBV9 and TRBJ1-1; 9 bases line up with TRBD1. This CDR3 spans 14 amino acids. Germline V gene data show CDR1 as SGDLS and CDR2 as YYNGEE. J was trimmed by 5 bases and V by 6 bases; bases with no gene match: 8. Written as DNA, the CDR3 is TGTGCCAGCACACGGGACAGGGAAGGAACTGAAGCTTTCTTT. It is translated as CASTRDREGTEAFF.

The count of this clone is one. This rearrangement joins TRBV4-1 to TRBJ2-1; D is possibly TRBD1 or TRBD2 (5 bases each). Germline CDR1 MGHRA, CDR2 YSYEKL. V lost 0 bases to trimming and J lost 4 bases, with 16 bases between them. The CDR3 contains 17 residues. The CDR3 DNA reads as TGCGCCAGCAGCCAAGAGAGAGGGACCGAAACTTACAATGAGCAGTTCTTC. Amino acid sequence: CASSQERGTETYNEQFF.

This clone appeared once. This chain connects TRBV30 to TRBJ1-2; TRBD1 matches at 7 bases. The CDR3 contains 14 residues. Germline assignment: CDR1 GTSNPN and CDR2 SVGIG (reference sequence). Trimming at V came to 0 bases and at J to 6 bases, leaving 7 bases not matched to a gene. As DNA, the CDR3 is TGTGCCTGGAGTGTACTAGTTACAGGGGATGGCTACACCTTC. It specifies CAWSVLVTGDGYTF.

CDR3 in amino acids: CASSVAGSGDGYTF. The CDR3 region has the DNA TGCGCCAGCAGCGTTGCAGGGAGTGGTGATGGCTACACCTTC. This chain connects TRBV5-1 to TRBJ1-2; D possibly corresponds to TRBD1 (5 bases). Germline V gene sequence: CDR1 SGHRS, CDR2 YFSETQ. This CDR3 has 14 residues. V was pared by 4 bases and J by 6 bases, with 16 bases between.

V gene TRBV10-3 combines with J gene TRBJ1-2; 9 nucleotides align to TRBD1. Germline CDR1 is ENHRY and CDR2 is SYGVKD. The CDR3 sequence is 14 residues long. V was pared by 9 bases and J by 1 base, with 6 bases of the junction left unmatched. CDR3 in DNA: TGTGCCATACTGGGACAGGGAGTTAACTATGGCTACACCTTC. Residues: CAILGQGVNYGYTF.

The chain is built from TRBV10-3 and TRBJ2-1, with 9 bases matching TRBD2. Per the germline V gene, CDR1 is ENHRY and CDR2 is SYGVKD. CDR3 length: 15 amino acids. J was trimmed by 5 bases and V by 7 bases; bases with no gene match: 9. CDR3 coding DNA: TGTGCCATCACCCGAGCGATAGCGGGGGACAATGAGCAGTTCTTC. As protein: CAITRAIAGDNEQFF.

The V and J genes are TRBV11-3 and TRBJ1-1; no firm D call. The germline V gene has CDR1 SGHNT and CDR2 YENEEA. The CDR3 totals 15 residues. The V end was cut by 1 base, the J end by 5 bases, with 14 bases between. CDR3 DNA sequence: TGTGCCAGCAGCTTAGTTGCTCGGGGTGAGACTGAAGCTTTCTTT. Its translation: CASSLVARGETEAFF.

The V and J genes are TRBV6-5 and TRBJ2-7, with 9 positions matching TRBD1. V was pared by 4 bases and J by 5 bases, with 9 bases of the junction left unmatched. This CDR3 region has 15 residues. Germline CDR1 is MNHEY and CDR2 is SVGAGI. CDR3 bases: TGTGCCAGCAGTTCCTCCGGGACAGGGAGACACGAGCAGTACTTC. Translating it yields CASSSSGTGRHEQYF.

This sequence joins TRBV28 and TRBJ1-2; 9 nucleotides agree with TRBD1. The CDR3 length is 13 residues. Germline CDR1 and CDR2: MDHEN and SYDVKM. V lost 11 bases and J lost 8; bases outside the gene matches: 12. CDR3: CAARDRAVKGYTF. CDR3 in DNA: TGTGCCGCCCGGGACAGGGCGGTTAAGGGCTACACCTTC.

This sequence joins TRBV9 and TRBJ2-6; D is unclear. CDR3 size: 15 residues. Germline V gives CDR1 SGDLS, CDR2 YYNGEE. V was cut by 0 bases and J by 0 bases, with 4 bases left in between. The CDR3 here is CASSVGPSGANVLTF. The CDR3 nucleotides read TGTGCCAGCAGCGTAGGACCCTCTGGGGCCAACGTCCTGACTTTC.